This TCR beta chain stems from a study of cytomegalovirus exposure and HLA in healthy donors. Study in general: Per a later analysis, the roughly 690 first-cohort and some 130 validation repertoires shared one platform.

Turning to this clone: The antigen is unknown.

Deletions cut 0 bases from V and 1 base from J, with 19 bases between. Germline V CDR1 and CDR2: LGHNA, YSLEER. The CDR3 has 18 amino acids. The table came from immunoSEQ multiplex PCR; TCRdb's copy has only in-frame clones and leaves some out. This table has tens of thousands of clones, 85% to 95% appearing once. General study results and limits: Rarity held for most TCR sequences, but there were some public TCRs that occurred in many donors. In a later analysis, first-cohort TCR clusters were found to tend to co-occur in the 120 validation repertoires.

The genes are TRBV4-3 and TRBJ2-7, with a weak D call TRBD1 (7 bases). The specimen sequenced was PBMCs. The TCR was taken from a woman younger than 30 in good health and CMV-seronegative. The DNA for the CDR3 is TGCGCCAGCAGCCAAGATTTCCCCCCCCAGGGGGGATCCTACGAGCAGTACTTC. Translated: CASSQDFPPQGGSYEQYF.